The 20 T cell receptor beta chains below all came from one sample that was sequenced in a study of monozygotic twins with inflammatory bowel disease. Each CDR3 protein gets one entry in TCRdb, which reprocessed the 5' RACE reads and gives no DNA. The listing records about 160,000 distinct CDR3 sequences. The sequenced material came from blood. The receptors were gathered from a human donor with ulcerative colitis or Crohn's disease, or a healthy co-twin of an affected twin (not recorded which).

The chain links TRBV29-1 to TRBJ1-4; the D call from TCRdb, TRBD1, cannot be confirmed without DNA. This CDR3 has 14 residues. Germline values: CDR1 SQVTM, CDR2 ANQGSEA. CDR3 region: CSVVRQGANEKLFF. Full variable domain (missing parts from reference TRBV29-1 and TRBJ1-4): SAVISQKPSRDICQRGTSLTIQCQVDSQVTMMFWYRQQPGQSLTLIATANQGSEATYESGFVIDKFPISRPNLTFSTLTVSNMSPEDSSIYLCSVVRQGANEKLFFGSGTQLSVL.

The V gene is TRBV9, the J gene TRBJ1-1; the D call from TCRdb, TRBD1, cannot be confirmed without DNA. CDR1 SGDLS and CDR2 YYNGEE come from the germline V gene. This CDR3 has 16 amino acids. Here the CDR3 reads CASSPGTGILNTEAFF.

J is TRBJ1-6 and V is TRBV18. CDR1 and CDR2 (germline): KGHSH, LQKENI. There are 14 residues in the CDR3. CDR3 region: CASSPTGGGSPLHF.

The chain combines TRBV6-1 with TRBJ2-7; there is no DNA to check the TCRdb D call of TRBD1. CDR1 and CDR2 (germline): MNHNS, SASEGT. The CDR3 runs to 14 residues. CDR3 in amino acids: CASRAGTGFQEQYF.

V is TRBV13 and J is TRBJ2-7; lacking DNA, the TRBD1 call made by TCRdb goes unchecked. The CDR3 contains 15 residues. Germline V gives CDR1 PRHDT, CDR2 FYEKMQ (reference sequence). The CDR3 region is CASSPWGRGDYEQYF.

The rearrangement joins TRBV18 to TRBJ2-7; TCRdb selects TRBD1, and the lack of DNA leaves this call unchecked. Germline V gives CDR1 KGHSH, CDR2 LQKENI. The CDR3 has 14 residues. This CDR3 is CASSPWDSSYEQYF.

This rearrangement joins TRBV3-1 to TRBJ2-7; TCRdb proposes TRBD1, but this gene call is untestable without DNA. Germline CDR1 LGHDT, CDR2 YNNKEL (reference sequence). There are 13 residues in the CDR3. CDR3 in amino acids: CASSPIGRGEQYF.

The chain has TRBV6-1 and TRBJ2-7; there is no DNA to check the TCRdb D call of TRBD1. Germline CDR1 and CDR2: MNHNS and SASEGT. This CDR3 is 14 amino acids long. The CDR3 loop reads CASSLTGRSYEQYF.

The chain links TRBV2 to TRBJ1-2; TCRdb's D call of TRBD1 is untestable without DNA. Germline-derived CDR1 and CDR2 are SNHLY and FYNNEI. The CDR3 runs 13 residues. The CDR3 here is CASSGQGTYGYTF.

The genes are TRBV18 and TRBJ2-2. The CDR3 length is 13 residues. The germline V gene encodes CDR1 KGHSH and CDR2 LQKENI. The CDR3 sequence: CASSNLMYGELFF. The complete variable domain, with remaining parts taken from reference TRBV18 and TRBJ2-2, reads NAGVMQNPRHLVRRRGQEARLRCSPMKGHSHVYWYRQLPEEGLKFMVYLQKENIIDESGMPKERFSAEFPKEGPSILRIQQVVRGDSAAYFCASSNLMYGELFFGEGSRLTVL.

The genes are TRBV7-2 and TRBJ2-3. This CDR3 contains 12 residues. In germline, CDR1 is SGHTA, CDR2 FQGNSA. CDR3 amino acids: CASSSSGDTQYF.

J is TRBJ1-6 and V is TRBV5-1. The CDR3 spans 15 residues. The germline CDR1 and CDR2 sequences are SGHRS and YFSETQ. CDR3: CASSILGLGESPLHF.

The rearrangement links TRBV20-1 to TRBJ1-5; no DNA is available, so the TRBD1 call from TCRdb remains unchecked. The germline CDR1 and CDR2 sequences are DFQATT and SNEGSKA (reference sequence). CDR3 length: 14 residues. This CDR3 reads CSARGGTTNQPQHF.

The chain is built from TRBV6-1 and TRBJ1-2; the TCRdb D gene call, TRBD1, has no DNA to confirm it. The CDR3 extends over 14 amino acids. CDR1 is MNHNS and CDR2 is SASEGT in the germline V gene. CDR3 residues: CASSDRARYYGYTF.

The chain carries TRBV5-1 and TRBJ2-5; TCRdb gives TRBD2 as the D gene, but with no DNA this cannot be confirmed. The CDR3 is 15 amino acids. CDR1 is SGHRS and CDR2 is YFSETQ in the germline V gene. CDR3 loop: CASSWAGTSMETQYF. The entire variable domain, with the rest obtained from reference TRBV5-1 and TRBJ2-5, is as follows: KAGVTQTPRYLIKTRGQQVTLSCSPISGHRSVSWYQQTPGQGLQFLFEYFSETQRNKGNFPGRFSGRQFSNSRSEMNVSTLELGDSALYLCASSWAGTSMETQYFGPGTRLLVL.

The genes are TRBV5-6 and TRBJ2-1. This CDR3 is 12 amino acids long. Germline V lookup: CDR1 SGHDT, CDR2 YYEEEE. CDR3 residues: CASSRGRREQFF.

The chain joins TRBV3-1 to TRBJ2-6; the TCRdb D gene call, TRBD2, has no DNA to confirm it. The CDR3 consists of 19 residues. Per the germline V gene, CDR1 is LGHDT and CDR2 is YNNKEL (reference sequence). CDR3 sequence: CASSLSKASGGSGANVLTF.

The rearrangement joins TRBV6-2 or TRBV6-3 to TRBJ1-2; the TCRdb call, TRBD1, lacks DNA for checking. Per the germline V gene, CDR1 is MNHEY and CDR2 is SVGEGT. This CDR3 contains 13 residues. The CDR3 spells CASRLGRSYGYTF.

J is TRBJ1-1 and V is TRBV15; TCRdb picks TRBD1, but there is no DNA to check that call. Germline V lookup: CDR1 LNHNV, CDR2 YYDKDF (reference sequence). The CDR3 contains 13 residues. CDR3 protein: CATSREGDTEAFF.

J is TRBJ2-7 and V is TRBV18; TCRdb names TRBD1, which stays unverified in the absence of DNA. This CDR3 is 15 amino acids long. Germline V CDR1 and CDR2: KGHSH, LQKENI. CDR3: CASSQTDSLGGEQYF.